Listed below are T cell receptor beta chains from one sample, sequenced in a study of shared clonotypes between healthy human individuals. Repertoires were generated with immunoSEQ multiplex PCR, while TCRdb's copy carries only in-frame clones and drops some. Of about 95,000 clones listed, roughly two thirds are singletons. Sequenced material: memory CD8+ T cells sorted from blood. The receptors come from a man between 25 and 39 years old in good health. Both conserved end residues are part of each CDR3. A D gene is named only where the DNA matches it firmly. Clone size, where shown, is once, few, many, or a class for clones that have expanded.

J gene | clone size | V gene | D gene | CDR3 DNA | CDR3 protein
TRBJ1-5 | NA | TRBV7-9 | NA | TGTGCCAGCAGCCCGCGTGGTGGGGGCAATCAGCCCCAGCATTTT | CASSPRGGGNQPQHF
TRBJ2-7 | NA | TRBV2 | NA | TGTGCCAGCAGAACCGGGCCAAACTACGAGCAGTACTTC | CASRTGPNYEQYF
TRBJ2-7 | NA | TRBV5-5 | NA | TGTGCCAGCAGGGCGACGGTGGGTTCCTACGAGCAGTACTTC | CASRATVGSYEQYF
TRBJ1-1 | NA | TRBV5-1 | TRBD1 | TGCGCCAGCAGCTTGGAGGACAGGTCTACCGCTGAAGCTTTCTTT | CASSLEDRSTAEAFF
TRBJ2-2 | NA | TRBV18 | TRBD1 | TGTGCCAGCTCATCGACAGGGGGAGACACCGGGGAGCTGTTTTTT | CASSSTGGDTGELFF
TRBJ1-3 | NA | TRBV6-1 | NA | TGTGCCAGCAGTGTGACCACTCAGAGAGGGACACTCCTAGGGGGAAACACCATATATTTT | CASSVTTQRGTLLGGNTIYF
TRBJ2-1 | NA | TRBV25-1 | TRBD2 | TGTGCCAGCAGTGAGACTAGCGGGACTTACAATGAGCAGTTCTTC | CASSETSGTYNEQFF
TRBJ2-7 | NA | TRBV27 | TRBD2 | TGTGCCAGCAGTGCGGCGGGGGTCTCCTACGAGCAGTACTTC | CASSAAGVSYEQYF
TRBJ2-5 | NA | TRBV19 | TRBD2 | TGTGCCAGTAGTAAATCCGGGACTAGCGGATACCAAGAGACCCAGTACTTC | CASSKSGTSGYQETQYF
TRBJ2-2 | NA | TRBV5-5 | TRBD2 | TGTGCCAGCAGCGTACTAGCGGGAACCGGGGAGCTGTTTTTT | CASSVLAGTGELFF
TRBJ2-7 | NA | TRBV11-2 | NA | TGTGCCAGCAGCCCGGCATTCGCCAGGGGTGAGCAGTACTTC | CASSPAFARGEQYF
TRBJ2-2 | NA | TRBV19 | NA | TGTGCCAGTAGTAAACGAGTTACGGGGTCGATCGGGGAGCTGTTTTTT | CASSKRVTGSIGELFF
TRBJ1-1 | NA | TRBV7-9 | NA | TGTGCCAGCAGCTTAGTGGGGGGCCGCGTTGGGGTCTTT | CASSLVGGRVGVF
TRBJ1-5 | NA | TRBV13 | NA | TGTGCCAGCAGCTTGCGGCGGGGTAGCAATCAGCCCCAGCATTTT | CASSLRRGSNQPQHF
TRBJ2-3 | NA | TRBV7-9 | NA | TGTGCCAGCAGCTTTTCCTTTATAGATACGCAGTATTTT | CASSFSFIDTQYF
TRBJ2-7 | NA | TRBV9 | TRBD2 | TGTGCCAGCAGCGCCGCGGGAGAGTGGGGCGAGCAGTACTTC | CASSAAGEWGEQYF
TRBJ2-3 | NA | TRBV9 | TRBD1 | TGTGCCAGCAGCGCCGGACAGGGGGCAACAGATACGCAGTATTTT | CASSAGQGATDTQYF
TRBJ2-5 | NA | TRBV5-1 | NA | TGCGCCAGCAGCTTGGAGGGTATACAAGAGACCCAGTACTTC | CASSLEGIQETQYF
TRBJ2-1 | once | TRBV27 | NA | TGTGCCAGCAGTTTATCTAGGCGTAATGAGCAGTTCTTC | CASSLSRRNEQFF
TRBJ2-7 | NA | TRBV29-1 | TRBD1 | TGCAGCGTTGAAGAACAGGGGGACTCCTACGAGCAGTACTTC | CSVEEQGDSYEQYF
TRBJ2-1 | once | TRBV13 | TRBD2 | TGTGCCAGCAGCCAAGCGGGGGAAGGTTACAATGAGCAGTTCTTC | CASSQAGEGYNEQFF
TRBJ2-7 | NA | TRBV30 | TRBD2 | TGTGCCTGCACCCCTAGCGGGAGGTCCTCAAGAATATACGAGCAGTACTTC | CACTPSGRSSRIYEQYF
TRBJ2-3 | NA | TRBV19 | TRBD1 | TGTGCCAGTAGTATAGATGGGACAGGAAACACAGATACGCAGTATTTT | CASSIDGTGNTDTQYF
TRBJ1-2 | NA | TRBV6-6 | TRBD1 | TGTGCCAGCAGGTGGACAGGGGCTTATGGCTACACCTTC | CASRWTGAYGYTF
TRBJ2-7 | once | TRBV9 | NA | TGTGCCAGCAACTCCGGGAGCTCCTACGAGCAGTACTTC | CASNSGSSYEQYF
TRBJ2-2 | NA | TRBV19 | NA | TGTGCCAGTAGTATAGGGACGGGGTTCGGAGCCGGGGAGCTGTTTTTT | CASSIGTGFGAGELFF
TRBJ2-5 | NA | TRBV11-3 | NA | TGTGCCAGCAGCTTCGGTGGAGGGCGAGAGACCCAGTACTTC | CASSFGGGRETQYF
TRBJ1-4 | many | TRBV5-1 | TRBD1 | TGCGCCAGCAGCGTTGGGACAGGGGATGAAAAACTGTTTTTT | CASSVGTGDEKLFF
TRBJ2-2 | NA | TRBV18 | NA | TGTGCCAGCTCACCCAGACGGGAGACCGGGGAGCTGTTTTTT | CASSPRRETGELFF
TRBJ1-2 | NA | TRBV28 | NA | TGTGCCAGCAGCACGGCTAGCCTCTATGGCTACACCTTC | CASSTASLYGYTF
TRBJ2-3 | NA | TRBV7-2 | NA | TGTGCCAGCACCACCCTAGCAACAGATACGCAGTATTTT | CASTTLATDTQYF
TRBJ1-2 | NA | TRBV19 | TRBD1 | TGTGCCAGTACCAACTCCGGACAGGGGTACTATGGCTACACCTTC | CASTNSGQGYYGYTF
TRBJ2-1 | NA | TRBV28 | NA | TGTGCCAGCAGTCCGGGCTTCTCCTACAATGAGCAGTTCTTC | CASSPGFSYNEQFF
TRBJ1-3 | few | TRBV29-1 | NA | TGCAGCGTCTGGGGATCTTCTGGAAACACCATATATTTT | CSVWGSSGNTIYF
TRBJ2-3 | NA | TRBV5-1 | NA | TGCGCCAGCCGTAGCACAGATACGCAGTATTTT | CASRSTDTQYF
TRBJ2-3 | NA | TRBV12-5 | NA | TGTGCTAGTGGTTTGGGACTGAAGGGGAGTGCAGATACGCAGTATTTT | CASGLGLKGSADTQYF
TRBJ2-7 | NA | TRBV13 | TRBD1 | TGTGCCAGCAGCTTCGGGACAGGGGCCCTCAGGTGGAGGGAGCAGTACTTC | CASSFGTGALRWREQYF
TRBJ1-5 | NA | TRBV2 | NA | TGTGCCAGCAGTGAATTAGGTGGGCAGCCCCAGCATTTT | CASSELGGQPQHF
TRBJ2-5 | NA | TRBV7-2 | NA | TGTGCCAGCATGCGCGGTGCACTAGAGACCCAGTACTTC | CASMRGALETQYF
TRBJ2-5 | once | TRBV28 | NA | TGTGCCAGCAGTTCTCGGGAGCGTGAGACCCAGTACTTC | CASSSRERETQYF
TRBJ2-1 | NA | TRBV7-3 | TRBD1 | TGTGCCAGCAGCTTATTCGGGACAGGGGTGAGGAATGAGCAGTTCTTC | CASSLFGTGVRNEQFF
TRBJ2-7 | few | TRBV5-6 | NA | TGTGCCAGCAGCTTGGCGGCGACAATGACCTACGAGCAGTACTTC | CASSLAATMTYEQYF
TRBJ1-5 | many | TRBV6-1 | NA | TGTGCCAGCAGTGATGGGGACCAATTTAGTCAGCCCCAGCATTTT | CASSDGDQFSQPQHF
TRBJ2-3 | NA | TRBV25-1 | TRBD2 | TGTGCCAGCAGTGACCCTCGGACTAGCGGGTACACAGATACGCAGTATTTT | CASSDPRTSGYTDTQYF
TRBJ2-7 | NA | TRBV11-2 | TRBD2 | TGTGCCAGCAGCTTACGGGAGGCTAGCGGGAGTGGAGAGCAGTACTTC | CASSLREASGSGEQYF
TRBJ2-2 | once | TRBV18 | NA | TGTGCCAGCTCACCTTCAACGACGGGTGCCGGGGAGCTGTTTTTT | CASSPSTTGAGELFF
TRBJ2-7 | many | TRBV28 | NA | TGTGCCAGCGGGACACTAACCTACGAGCAGTACTTC | CASGTLTYEQYF
TRBJ1-4 | NA | TRBV28 | TRBD1 | TGTGCCAGCAGCGGCCGGGACAGGGGTTTGTTAACTAATGAAAAACTGTTTTTT | CASSGRDRGLLTNEKLFF
TRBJ2-3 | NA | TRBV9 | NA | TGTGCCAGCAGCCCACGGACAGAGGTGGGCACAGATACGCAGTATTTT | CASSPRTEVGTDTQYF
TRBJ1-3 | NA | TRBV30 | NA | TGTGCCTGGAGTGTCGGGCAGGGTGGAAACACCATATATTTT | CAWSVGQGGNTIYF
TRBJ1-4 | NA | TRBV7-8 | TRBD1 | TGTGCCAGCAGCTCCCCCGGGACAGAATTTGAAAAACTGTTTTTT | CASSSPGTEFEKLFF
TRBJ2-1 | NA | TRBV29-1 | TRBD1 | TGCAGCGTGCTGGGACAGGGGGCAGGTGAGCAGTTCTTC | CSVLGQGAGEQFF
TRBJ1-1 | NA | TRBV29-1 | NA | TGCAGCGTTACAAAGATGAACACTGAAGCTTTCTTT | CSVTKMNTEAFF
TRBJ2-1 | NA | TRBV6-5 | NA | TGTGCCAGCAGTTTTGCGGCGACCGACCTTTACAATGAGCAGTTCTTC | CASSFAATDLYNEQFF
TRBJ2-1 | NA | TRBV7-9 | NA | TGTGCCAGCAGCCTAGATTATGAGCAGTTCTTC | CASSLDYEQFF